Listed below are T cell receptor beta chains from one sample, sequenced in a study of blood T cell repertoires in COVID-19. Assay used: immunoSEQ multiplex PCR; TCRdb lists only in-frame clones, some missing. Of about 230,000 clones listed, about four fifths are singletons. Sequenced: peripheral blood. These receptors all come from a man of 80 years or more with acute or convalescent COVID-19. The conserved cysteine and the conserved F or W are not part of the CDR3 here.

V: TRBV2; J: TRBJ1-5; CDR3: ASSAGVGNQPQH
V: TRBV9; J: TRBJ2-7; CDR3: ASSVGQGAYEQY
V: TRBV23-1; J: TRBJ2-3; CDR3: ASSQRQRAGTDTQY
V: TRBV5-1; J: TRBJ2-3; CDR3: ASSLAGATDTQY
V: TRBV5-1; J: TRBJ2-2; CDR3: ASSLGTTGGRELF
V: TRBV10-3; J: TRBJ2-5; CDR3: AIAPGLALQETQY
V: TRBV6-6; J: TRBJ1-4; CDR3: ASSPTGGSEKLF
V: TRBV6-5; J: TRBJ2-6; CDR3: ASTATGGANVLT
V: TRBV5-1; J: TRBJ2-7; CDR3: ASSLALAGLKEQY
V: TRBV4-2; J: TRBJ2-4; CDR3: ASSRFGTEVRNIQY
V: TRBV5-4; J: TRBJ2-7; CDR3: ASSASRDRAEQY
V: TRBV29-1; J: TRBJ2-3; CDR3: SVPPSGVDTQY
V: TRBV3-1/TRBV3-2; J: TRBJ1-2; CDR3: ASSQDSPGQGANYGYT
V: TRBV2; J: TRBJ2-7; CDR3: ASTGSTGSYEQY
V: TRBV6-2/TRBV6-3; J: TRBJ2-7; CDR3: ASSYVSVPYEQY
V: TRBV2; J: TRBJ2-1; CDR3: ASSRASGRLGNNEQF
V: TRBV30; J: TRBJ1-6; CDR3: AWSSNRGNSPLH
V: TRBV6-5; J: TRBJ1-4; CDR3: ASIFSTSAQELF
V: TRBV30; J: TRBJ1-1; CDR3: AWTQGTTEAF
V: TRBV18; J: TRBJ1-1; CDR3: ASSPRDSLNTEAF
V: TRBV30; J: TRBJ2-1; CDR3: AWSLQGLGQF
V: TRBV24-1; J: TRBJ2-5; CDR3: ATSILAGGRETQY
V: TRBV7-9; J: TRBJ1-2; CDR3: ASSPGTGPRGYT
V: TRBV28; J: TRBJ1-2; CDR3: ASRPGQLLHGYT
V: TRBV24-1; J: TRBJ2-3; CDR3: ATSDRTSTGSDTQY
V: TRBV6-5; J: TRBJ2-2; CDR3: ASRRNTGELF